The clone carrying this T cell receptor (beta chain) was seen only a few times. Its antigen is as yet unknown. This entry belongs to a study of T cells in Graves' hyperthyroidism and ophthalmopathy. For the study at large: Peripheral blood collection took place at initial diagnosis, before any treatment. Whole-study findings and limits: Prediction of ophthalmopathy progression came a median approximately 6 months pre-onset.

Patients with ophthalmopathy all had a Clinical Activity Score of at least 3, a NOSPECS grade of at least 4 and duration under 3 months. Fresh 10 ml peripheral blood yielded PBMCs. Amplified TCR beta CDR3 regions derived from RNA transcripts. During a first-round RT-PCR of the TCR CDR3, the HTBI primer set was used. A single record per CDR3 protein comes from TCRdb applying MiXCR to the multiplex PCR reads. The table includes approximately 520,000 distinct CDR3 sequences, approximately 24% detected once. This receptor was taken from a woman between 25 and 40 years old with Graves' ophthalmopathy. Sample: blood.

The DNA for the CDR3 is TGTGCCAGCTCACCACTGGACAGGAGAGATTATGGCTACACCTTC. It yields the protein CASSPLDRRDYGYTF. The chain recombines TRBV18 with TRBJ1-2; 7 bases map to TRBD1. Germline V lookup: CDR1 KGHSH, CDR2 LQKENI. With V trimmed by 1 base and J by 5 bases, 7 bases remained unmatched. The CDR3 has 15 amino acids.